Following are 32 T cell receptor beta chains from one sample sequenced in a study of molecular identifiers for immune sequencing clone quantification. TCRdb re-analysed the PCR reads in MiXCR, keeping a single row per CDR3 protein. The sample yields over 65,000 distinct CDR3 sequences, 20% to 30% seen once. The sample comprised naive CD8+ T cells from blood, with Jurkat cell RNA spiked in. The subset: FACS-sorted CD8+CD4-CCR7+CD45RA+ naive T cells. The receptor source for this set is a human donor in good health. Some libraries in this study had Jurkat cell RNA spiked in.

This clonotype was recorded at least ten times. The chain employs TRBV29-1 and TRBJ2-3; D remains unclear. The germline CDR1 and CDR2 sequences are SQVTM and ANQGSEA. This CDR3 spans 10 amino acids. The V end was cut by 4 bases, the J end by 5 bases, with 4 bases between. This chain's CDR3 is CSVVKDTQYF. CDR3 nucleotide sequence: TGCAGCGTTGTAAAAGATACGCAGTATTTT.

The chain joins TRBV20-1 to TRBJ2-3; no firm D call. Trimming cost V 3 bases and J 0 bases, with 19 bases left between them. This CDR3 is 17 amino acids long. Germline V gene sequence: CDR1 DFQATT, CDR2 SNEGSKA (reference sequence). The CDR3 DNA sequence: TGCAGTGCTAGTCGGAGTGGGCCGGAGACTAGCACAGATACGCAGTATTTT. It is translated as CSASRSGPETSTDTQYF.

J is TRBJ2-7 and V is TRBV2; D is ambiguous. The CDR3 contains 14 residues. V was cut by 3 bases and J by 4 bases, with 13 bases left in between. Germline CDR1 and CDR2: SNHLY and FYNNEI. The DNA for the CDR3 is TGTGCCAGCAGTGAGCAGGCCGCGGTATACGAGCAGTACTTC. Its protein is CASSEQAAVYEQYF. The full variable domain, completed using reference TRBV2 and TRBJ2-7, is EPEVTQTPSHQVTQMGQEVILRCVPISNHLYFYWYRQILGQKVEFLVSFYNNEISEKSEIFDDQFSVERPDGSNFTLKIRSTKLEDSAMYFCASSEQAAVYEQYFGPGTRLTVT.

This clonotype occurred many times. V is TRBV6-5 and J is TRBJ2-7; D unresolved. This CDR3 has 16 amino acids. From germline, CDR1 is MNHEY and CDR2 SVGAGI. V was cut by 3 bases and J by 7 bases, with 22 bases left in between. Here the CDR3 DNA reads TGTGCCAGCAGTTATGGTGTAGCTCTCGTCGCTCGGGAGCAGTACTTC. It yields the protein CASSYGVALVAREQYF.

This clonotype was counted ten times or more. The chain joins TRBV5-4 to TRBJ2-5, with 10 bases fitting TRBD1. The germline gives CDR1 SGHNT, CDR2 YYREEE (reference sequence). The J segment lost 0 bases and the V segment lost 0 bases, leaving 5 bases of the junction unmatched. This CDR3 is 17 amino acids long. The CDR3 spells CASSLVGGQGYQETQYF. CDR3 nucleotides: TGTGCCAGCAGCTTGGTTGGGGGACAGGGGTACCAAGAGACCCAGTACTTC.

The chain has TRBV7-9 and TRBJ2-7; 9 bases are shared with TRBD1. Germline V gene sequence: CDR1 SEHNR, CDR2 FQNEAQ (reference sequence). V lost 4 bases to trimming and J lost 1 base; unmatched junction nucleotides: 8. This CDR3 region has 16 residues. In DNA, the CDR3 is TGTGCCAGCAGCTCAGGTTGGGGACAGGGATCCTACGAGCAGTACTTC. As protein: CASSSGWGQGSYEQYF.

This clonotype has a handful of counts. V gene TRBV27 combines with J gene TRBJ1-1, with D unclear. This CDR3 region has 12 residues. Germline-derived CDR1 and CDR2 are MNHEY and SMNVEV (reference sequence). Trimming left V 6 bases short and J 7 bases short, with 12 bases between. The CDR3 DNA is TGTGCCAGCAGCCACGGCGTTGGTGAAGCTTTCTTT. Translation gives CASSHGVGEAFF.

Points on this clonotype: Possible read error: a much larger clone is one base away. DNA for the CDR3: TGCGCCAGCAGCCAGGGAAACAGGGGTCCACACTTC. It yields the protein CASSQGNRGPHF. The rearrangement uses TRBV4-1 and TRBJ2-7; 7 positions match TRBD1. CDR3 length: 12 amino acids. CDR1 is MGHRA and CDR2 is YSYEKL in the germline V gene.

The CDR3 here is CASSIGTLTYEQYF. CDR3 DNA sequence: TGTGCCAGTAGTATTGGCACCTTGACCTACGAGCAGTACTTC. The rearrangement links TRBV19 to TRBJ2-7; unclear D gene. The CDR3 is made up of 14 amino acids. The germline gives CDR1 LNHDA, CDR2 SQIVND (reference sequence). The V and J ends lost 3 bases and 2 bases respectively, with 11 bases between them.

This clonotype was seen a handful of times. The chain carries TRBV4-2 and TRBJ2-7; the match to TRBD2 covers 7 bases. In germline, CDR1 is LGHNA, CDR2 YNFKEQ. The V gene end was trimmed by 6 bases and the J gene end by 5 bases; junction bases not matched to a gene: 13. This CDR3 contains 15 residues. The CDR3 region is CASSPMAGAANEQYF. For the CDR3, the DNA is TGTGCCAGCAGTCCAATGGCGGGAGCGGCCAACGAGCAGTACTTC.

This sequence joins TRBV28 and TRBJ2-7, with a possible D match to TRBD2 (6 bases). From germline, CDR1 is MDHEN and CDR2 SYDVKM. V was pared by 6 bases and J by 2 bases, with 20 bases between. The CDR3 runs to 16 residues. The CDR3 protein is CASSPRVTGGTYEQYF. The CDR3 region has the DNA TGTGCCAGCAGCCCCAGGGTGACGGGCGGGACCTACGAGCAGTACTTC.

This clonotype occurred many times. The chain is built from TRBV11-2 and TRBJ2-3; D unresolved. The V end lost 5 bases, the J end lost 4 bases, and 7 bases lay between the germline ends. Germline CDR1 is SGHAT and CDR2 is FQNNGV. This CDR3 contains 12 residues. The CDR3 loop reads CASSVSADTQYF. The CDR3 DNA sequence: TGTGCCAGCAGCGTCAGCGCAGATACGCAGTATTTT.

This clonotype was recorded a few times. This sequence joins TRBV4-3 and TRBJ2-6; D is unresolved. This CDR3 is 17 amino acids long. Germline loops: CDR1 LGHNA, CDR2 YSLEER. Deletions cut 4 bases from V and 0 bases from J, with 13 bases between. CDR3 loop: CASSRVPRISGANVLTF. The CDR3 DNA reads as TGCGCCAGCAGCCGAGTCCCGCGGATCTCTGGGGCCAACGTCCTGACTTTC.

A word on this clonotype: This may come from a read error, since a much larger clone is one base off. This chain connects TRBV7-2 to TRBJ1-5; D possibly corresponds to TRBD1 (6 bases). The CDR3 is made up of 14 amino acids. Germline V gene sequence: CDR1 SGHTA, CDR2 FQGNSA. For the CDR3, the DNA is TGTGTCAGCAGCTTAGCAGGGGTCAATCAGCCCCAGCATTTT. It encodes CVSSLAGVNQPQHF.

To note about this clonotype: A read error is possible here, since a much larger clone lies one base away. V and J are TRBV2 and TRBJ2-3; 7 bases map to TRBD2. With V trimmed by 9 bases and J by 5 bases, 8 bases remained unmatched. CDR3 size: 13 residues. The germline V gene encodes CDR1 SNHLY and CDR2 FYNNEI. CDR3 coding DNA: TGTGCCAGTTTTGGCGGGAGCGGAGATACGCAGTATTTT. Its translation: CASFGGSGDTQYF.

The J gene is TRBJ2-1, the V gene TRBV12-5; D gene unclear. Looked up from germline, CDR1 is LGHNT and CDR2 is FRNRAP. The CDR3 consists of 15 residues. Trimming removed 9 bases at V and 4 bases at J, with 19 bases between. The CDR3 here is CASCPGWGDYNEQFF. The DNA for the CDR3 is TGTGCTAGCTGCCCCGGGTGGGGTGATTACAATGAGCAGTTCTTC.

This clonotype was counted between two and nine times. V gene TRBV28 combines with J gene TRBJ2-4; TRBD1 aligns across 7 bases. The CDR3 loop spans 14 amino acids. Germline V gene data show CDR1 as MDHEN and CDR2 as SYDVKM. Trimming at V came to 7 bases and at J to 7 bases, leaving 10 bases not matched to a gene. For the CDR3, the DNA is TGTGCCAGCACTGAGGGGGCGGGTTGGAACATTCAGTACTTC. This encodes CASTEGAGWNIQYF.

About this clonotype itself: Without the conserved terminal phenylalanine or tryptophan, this CDR3 likely stems from a read error. The V gene is TRBV4-2, the J gene TRBJ2-7; the match to TRBD1 covers 7 bases. The CDR3 has 16 residues. Germline lookup yields CDR1 LGHNA and CDR2 YNFKEQ. The V gene end was trimmed by 4 bases and the J gene end by 0 bases; junction bases not matched to a gene: 9. In DNA form, the CDR3 reads TGTGCCAGCAGCCCGCCACCGGGACAGAGCTCCTACGAGCAGTACTCC. It codes for CASSPPPGQSSYEQYS.

V and J are TRBV5-4 and TRBJ1-4; 11 nucleotides align to TRBD1. V lost 2 bases to trimming and J lost 3 bases; unmatched junction nucleotides: 6. Germline-derived CDR1 and CDR2 are SGHNT and YYREEE (reference sequence). The CDR3 is 17 amino acids. The CDR3 DNA is TGTGCCAGCAGCTTTTGGACAGGGGGCTTGGCTAATGAAAAACTGTTTTTT. The encoded protein is CASSFWTGGLANEKLFF.

About this clonotype: Since a much larger clone is just one base distant, this may be a read error. Here the CDR3 omits its conserved ending phenylalanine or tryptophan, so a read error is the likely source. The rearrangement joins TRBV5-1 to TRBJ1-1; D is perhaps TRBD1 (5 bases). CDR3 length: 15 residues. CDR1 is SGHRS, CDR2 YFSETQ, per germline. V lost 0 bases and J lost 0, with 9 bases in between. CDR3 sequence (DNA): TGCGCCAGCAGCTTGGAGTCAGGGATGAACACTGAAGCTTTCCTT. It yields the protein CASSLESGMNTEAFL.

Of note for this clonotype: A much bigger clone sits one base away, suggesting this may be a read error. The rearrangement links TRBV20-1 to TRBJ1-1; possible D gene TRBD1, 5 bases. Germline-derived CDR1 and CDR2 are DFQATT and SNEGSKA (reference sequence). This CDR3 has 13 residues. The CDR3 loop reads CSARDYRRGEASF. Written as DNA, the CDR3 is TGCAGTGCTAGAGATTATAGAAGGGGTGAAGCTTCCTTT.

This clonotype showed up many times. This sequence joins TRBV5-1 and TRBJ2-3, with D possibly matching TRBD1 (5 bases). The germline V gene encodes CDR1 SGHRS and CDR2 YFSETQ. V shed 4 bases and J shed 2 bases, with 11 bases lying between them. The CDR3 loop spans 14 amino acids. The CDR3 reads CASSHMDNTDTQYF. Written as DNA, the CDR3 is TGCGCCAGCAGCCATATGGACAACACAGATACGCAGTATTTT.

This clonotype was recorded many times. The gene calls are TRBV18 and TRBJ2-1, with D perhaps matching TRBD2 (5 bases). This CDR3 region has 15 residues. CDR1 and CDR2 from the germline V gene are KGHSH and LQKENI. Trimming stripped 3 bases from V and 6 bases from J, with 15 bases between. The CDR3 DNA sequence: TGTGCCAGCTCACCTGACCGGAGGCCTAGCAATGAGCAGTTCTTC. This sequence encodes CASSPDRRPSNEQFF.

The chain employs TRBV7-9 and TRBJ2-2, with D tentatively TRBD1 (7 bases). Per germline, CDR1 SEHNR and CDR2 FQNEAQ (reference sequence). Trimming cost V 5 bases and J 0 bases, with 19 bases left between them. The CDR3 length is 18 residues. The CDR3 protein is CASSKAPGGLPNTGELFF. In DNA, the CDR3 is TGTGCCAGCAGCAAAGCCCCAGGGGGGTTACCGAACACCGGGGAGCTGTTTTTT.

This clonotype was found many times. The genes are TRBV4-3 and TRBJ1-3; D not certain. With 0 bases removed from V and 0 bases from J, the gap between germline ends came to 9 bases. Germline CDR1 reads LGHNA; CDR2 reads YSLEER. The CDR3 spans 16 residues. The CDR3 loop reads CASSQDGSSSGNTIYF. DNA of the CDR3: TGCGCCAGCAGCCAAGACGGGTCAAGCTCTGGAAACACCATATATTTT.

With regard to this clonotype: A read error may be the cause here, since a much bigger clone is one base away. This chain links TRBV5-1 with TRBJ2-3; 13 bases agree with TRBD2. This CDR3 contains 16 residues. Germline V CDR1 and CDR2: SGHRS, YFSETQ. J lost 6 bases, V lost 7 bases, and 11 bases had no gene match. The CDR3, as DNA: TGCGCCAGCGGCACCCGGACTAGCGGGGGCGGGGATACGCAGTATTTT. This encodes CASGTRTSGGGDTQYF.

Details on this clonotype: A read error may be the cause here, since a much bigger clone is one base away. The chain employs TRBV5-6 and TRBJ2-3; 7 bases align to TRBD1. J lost 3 bases, V lost 7 bases, and 14 bases had no gene match. The CDR3 has 16 residues. CDR1 and CDR2 from the germline V gene are SGHDT and YYEEEE. DNA of the CDR3: TGTGCCAGCGGCTCCCCGTCCAGGGGGACGACAGATACGCAGTATTTT. This translates into CASGSPSRGTTDTQYF.

The V call is TRBV11-2, the J call TRBJ1-6; 8 bases agree with TRBD1. CDR3 length: 19 residues. Germline V lookup: CDR1 SGHAT, CDR2 FQNNGV. V trimming: 5 bases; J trimming: 9 bases; junction bases outside the gene matches: 21. CDR3 nucleotides: TGTGCCAGCAGCCCTAACCCCCCCCGGACAGGGAGAATTGGTTCACCCCTCCACTTT. It translates to CASSPNPPRTGRIGSPLHF.

A remark on this clonotype: A read error may explain this, as a much larger clone is one base away. J is TRBJ1-5 and V is TRBV7-9; no clear D. The V end was cut by 4 bases, the J end by 6 bases, with 13 bases between. This CDR3 has 14 amino acids. From germline, CDR1 is SEHNR and CDR2 FQNEAQ (reference sequence). The CDR3 coding sequence is TGTGCCAGCAGCTCTACGTCAGTATTTCAGCCCCAGCATTTT. Translated: CASSSTSVFQPQHF.

The table lists this clonotype with a count of one. A clone one base away is much larger, so this may be a read error. The chain recombines TRBV4-1 with TRBJ2-3; D uncertain. The CDR3 runs 15 residues. Between the trimmed V and J ends, which lost 4 bases and 2 bases, there was a span of 13 bases. CDR1 and CDR2 (germline): MGHRA, YSYEKL. The CDR3 reads CASSRDPGPTDTQYF. CDR3 in DNA: TGCGCCAGCAGCCGAGATCCTGGACCCACAGATACGCAGTATTTT.

This clonotype has more than one count but fewer than ten. CDR3 region: CSARDRATYEQYF. In DNA, the CDR3 is TGCAGTGCAAGGGACAGGGCAACCTACGAGCAGTACTTC. The V gene is TRBV20-1, the J gene TRBJ2-7; 9 bases are shared with TRBD1. Germline V gene data show CDR1 as DFQATT and CDR2 as SNEGSKA (reference sequence). J gave up 2 bases and V 6 bases, and 5 bases lay outside the gene matches. The CDR3 covers 13 residues.

This clonotype has a count of ten or more. The V gene is TRBV4-1, the J gene TRBJ1-1, with unresolved D. Trimming pared 3 bases from V and 2 bases from J, leaving 7 bases between. CDR3 length: 13 residues. Per the germline V gene, CDR1 is MGHRA and CDR2 is YSYEKL. CDR3 sequence: CASSQTRNTEAFF. The CDR3 bases are TGCGCCAGCAGCCAGACACGTAACACTGAAGCTTTCTTT.